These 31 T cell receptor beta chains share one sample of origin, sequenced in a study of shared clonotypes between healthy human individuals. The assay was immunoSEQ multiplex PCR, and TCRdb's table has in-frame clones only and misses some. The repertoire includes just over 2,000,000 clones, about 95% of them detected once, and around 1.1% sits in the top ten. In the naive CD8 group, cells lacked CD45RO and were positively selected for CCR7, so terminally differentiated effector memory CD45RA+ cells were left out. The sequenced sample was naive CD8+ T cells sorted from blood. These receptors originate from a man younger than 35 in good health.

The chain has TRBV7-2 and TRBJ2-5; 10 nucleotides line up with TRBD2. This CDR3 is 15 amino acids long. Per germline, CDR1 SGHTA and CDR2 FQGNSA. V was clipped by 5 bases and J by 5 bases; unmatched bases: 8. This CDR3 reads CASSKLAGYTETQYF. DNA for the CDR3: TGTGCCAGCAGCAAACTAGCGGGATATACGGAGACCCAGTACTTC. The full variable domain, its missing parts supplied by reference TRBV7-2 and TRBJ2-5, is GAGVSQSPSNKVTEKGKDVELRCDPISGHTALYWYRQSLGQGLEFLIYFQGNSAPDKSGLPSDRFSAERTGGSVSTLTIQRTQQEDSAVYLCASSKLAGYTETQYFGPGTRLLVL.

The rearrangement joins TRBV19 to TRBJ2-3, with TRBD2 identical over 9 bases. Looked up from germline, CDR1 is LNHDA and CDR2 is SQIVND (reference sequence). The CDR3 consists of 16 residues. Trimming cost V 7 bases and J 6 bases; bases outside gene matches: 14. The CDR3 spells CASTPGREGLLDTQYF. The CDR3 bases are TGTGCCAGTACCCCGGGGCGGGAGGGCCTTCTGGATACGCAGTATTTT.

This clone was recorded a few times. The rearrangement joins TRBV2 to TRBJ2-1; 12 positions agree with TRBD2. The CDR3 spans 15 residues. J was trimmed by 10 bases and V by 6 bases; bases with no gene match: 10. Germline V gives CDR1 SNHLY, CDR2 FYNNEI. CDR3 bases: TGTGCCAGCAGGGAATCTAGCGGGAGGGCCGGAGAGCAGTTCTTC. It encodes CASRESSGRAGEQFF.

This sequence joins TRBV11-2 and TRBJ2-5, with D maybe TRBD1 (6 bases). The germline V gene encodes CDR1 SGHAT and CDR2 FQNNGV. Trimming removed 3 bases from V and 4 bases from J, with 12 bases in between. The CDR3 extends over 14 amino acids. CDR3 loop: CASSLRTDGETQYF. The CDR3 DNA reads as TGTGCCAGCAGCTTGAGGACAGACGGAGAGACCCAGTACTTC.

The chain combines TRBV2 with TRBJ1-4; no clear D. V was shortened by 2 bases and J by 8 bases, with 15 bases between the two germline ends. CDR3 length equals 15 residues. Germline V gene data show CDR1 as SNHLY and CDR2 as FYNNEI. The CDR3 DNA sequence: TGTGCCAGCAGTGAATTTAAGGTTCGGCAAGAAAAACTGTTTTTT. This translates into CASSEFKVRQEKLFF.

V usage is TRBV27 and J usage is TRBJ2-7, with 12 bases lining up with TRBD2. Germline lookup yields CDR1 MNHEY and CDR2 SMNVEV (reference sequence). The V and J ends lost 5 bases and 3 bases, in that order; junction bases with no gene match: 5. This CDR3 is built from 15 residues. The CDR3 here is CASSLLGLAGYEQYF. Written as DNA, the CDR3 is TGTGCCAGCAGTCTCCTGGGACTAGCGGGCTACGAGCAGTACTTC.

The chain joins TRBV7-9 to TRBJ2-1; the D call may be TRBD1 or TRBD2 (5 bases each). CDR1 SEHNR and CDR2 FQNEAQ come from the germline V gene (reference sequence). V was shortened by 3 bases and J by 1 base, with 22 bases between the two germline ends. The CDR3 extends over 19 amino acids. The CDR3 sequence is CASSLPPGWEKGSYNEQFF. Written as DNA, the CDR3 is TGTGCCAGCAGCTTGCCCCCGGGGTGGGAGAAGGGGTCCTACAATGAGCAGTTCTTC.

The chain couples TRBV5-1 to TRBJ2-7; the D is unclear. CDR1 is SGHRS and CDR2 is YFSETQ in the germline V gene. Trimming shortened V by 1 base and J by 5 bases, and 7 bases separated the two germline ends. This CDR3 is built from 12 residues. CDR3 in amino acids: CASSLKPNEQYF. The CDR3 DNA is TGCGCCAGCAGCTTGAAGCCTAACGAGCAGTACTTC.

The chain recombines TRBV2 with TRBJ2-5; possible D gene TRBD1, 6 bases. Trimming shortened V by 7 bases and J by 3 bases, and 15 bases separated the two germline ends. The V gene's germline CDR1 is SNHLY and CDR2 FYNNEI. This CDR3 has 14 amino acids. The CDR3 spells CASTRSAGEETQYF. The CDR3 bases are TGTGCCAGCACCAGAAGCGCAGGGGAAGAGACCCAGTACTTC.

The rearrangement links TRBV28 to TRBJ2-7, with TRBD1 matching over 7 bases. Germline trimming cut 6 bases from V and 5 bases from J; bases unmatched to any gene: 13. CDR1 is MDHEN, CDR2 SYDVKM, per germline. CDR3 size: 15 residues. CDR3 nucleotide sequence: TGTGCCAGCAGCCCAGACAGGGCCTGGCAGGACGAGCAGTACTTC. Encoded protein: CASSPDRAWQDEQYF.

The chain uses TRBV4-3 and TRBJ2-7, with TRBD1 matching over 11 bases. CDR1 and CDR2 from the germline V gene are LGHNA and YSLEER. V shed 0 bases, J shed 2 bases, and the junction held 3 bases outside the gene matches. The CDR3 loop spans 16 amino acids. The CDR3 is CASSQDGGQGAYEQYF. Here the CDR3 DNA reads TGCGCCAGCAGCCAAGACGGGGGACAGGGGGCCTACGAGCAGTACTTC.

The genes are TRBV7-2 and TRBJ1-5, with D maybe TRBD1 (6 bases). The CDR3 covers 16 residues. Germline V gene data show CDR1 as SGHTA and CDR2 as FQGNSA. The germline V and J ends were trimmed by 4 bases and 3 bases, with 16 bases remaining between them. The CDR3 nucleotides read TGTGCCAGCAGCTCCGGGACATTAGTCACCAATCAGCCCCAGCATTTT. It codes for CASSSGTLVTNQPQHF.

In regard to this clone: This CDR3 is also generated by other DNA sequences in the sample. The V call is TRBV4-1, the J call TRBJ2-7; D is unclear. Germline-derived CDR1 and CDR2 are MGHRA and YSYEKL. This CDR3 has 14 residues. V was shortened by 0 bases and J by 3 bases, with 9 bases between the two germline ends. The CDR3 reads CASSQEAYSYEQYF. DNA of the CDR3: TGCGCCAGCAGCCAAGAGGCTTACAGCTACGAGCAGTACTTC.

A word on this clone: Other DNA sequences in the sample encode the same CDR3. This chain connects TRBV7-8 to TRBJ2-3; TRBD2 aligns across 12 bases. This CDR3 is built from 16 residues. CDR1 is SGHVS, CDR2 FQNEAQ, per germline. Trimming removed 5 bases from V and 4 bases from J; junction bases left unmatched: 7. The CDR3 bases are TGTGCCAGCAGCCCGAGACTAGCGGGAGTGGCAGATACGCAGTATTTT. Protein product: CASSPRLAGVADTQYF.

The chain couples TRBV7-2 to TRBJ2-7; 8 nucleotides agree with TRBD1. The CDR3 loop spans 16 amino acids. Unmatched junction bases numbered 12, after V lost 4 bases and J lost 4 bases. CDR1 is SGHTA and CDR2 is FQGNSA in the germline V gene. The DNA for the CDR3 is TGTGCCAGCAGCTCCGAGACAGGGGAACGGTTTTACGAGCAGTACTTC. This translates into CASSSETGERFYEQYF.

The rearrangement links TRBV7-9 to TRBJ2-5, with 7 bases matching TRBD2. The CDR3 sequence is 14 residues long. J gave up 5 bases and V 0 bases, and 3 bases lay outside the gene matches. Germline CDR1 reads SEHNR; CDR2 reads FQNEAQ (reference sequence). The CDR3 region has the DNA TGTGCCAGCAGCTTAGCGATGCGGGAGGAGACCCAGTACTTC. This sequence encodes CASSLAMREETQYF. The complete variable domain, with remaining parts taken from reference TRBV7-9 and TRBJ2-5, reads DTGVSQNPRHKITKRGQNVTFRCDPISEHNRLYWYRQTLGQGPEFLTYFQNEAQLEKSRLLSDRFSAERPKGSFSTLEIQRTEQGDSAMYLCASSLAMREETQYFGPGTRLLVL.

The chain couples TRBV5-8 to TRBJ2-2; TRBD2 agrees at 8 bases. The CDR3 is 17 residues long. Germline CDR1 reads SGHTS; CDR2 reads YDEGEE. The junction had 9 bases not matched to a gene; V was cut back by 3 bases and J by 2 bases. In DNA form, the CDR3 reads TGTGCCAGCAGCTGGTCCCCCGGGGGGGCCAACACCGGGGAGCTGTTTTTT. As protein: CASSWSPGGANTGELFF.

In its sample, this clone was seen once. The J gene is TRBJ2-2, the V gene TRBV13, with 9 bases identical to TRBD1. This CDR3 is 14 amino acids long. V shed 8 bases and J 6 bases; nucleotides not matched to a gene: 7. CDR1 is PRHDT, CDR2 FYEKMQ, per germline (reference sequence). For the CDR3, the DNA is TGTGCCAGCGGATTCTACAGGGGGCCCGGGGAGCTGTTTTTT. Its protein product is CASGFYRGPGELFF.

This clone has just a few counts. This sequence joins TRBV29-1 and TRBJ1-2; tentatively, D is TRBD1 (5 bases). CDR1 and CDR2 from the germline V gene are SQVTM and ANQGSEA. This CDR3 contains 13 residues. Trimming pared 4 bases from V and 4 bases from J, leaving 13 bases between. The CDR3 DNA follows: TGCAGCGTTGCCTCGGGGGGTATCTATGGCTACACCTTC. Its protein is CSVASGGIYGYTF.

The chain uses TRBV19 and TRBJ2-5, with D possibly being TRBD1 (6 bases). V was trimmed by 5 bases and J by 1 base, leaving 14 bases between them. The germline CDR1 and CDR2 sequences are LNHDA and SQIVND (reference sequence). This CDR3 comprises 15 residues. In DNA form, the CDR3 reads TGTGCCAGTAGTCCACTGGGGGACATCCAAGAGACCCAGTACTTC. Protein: CASSPLGDIQETQYF.

CDR3 loop: CASSQGGELDTQYF. In DNA, the CDR3 is TGTGCCAGCAGCCAGGGTGGGGAATTAGATACGCAGTATTTT. The chain employs TRBV9 and TRBJ2-3; D possibly corresponds to TRBD1 (5 bases). The CDR3 has 14 residues. V was pared by 4 bases and J by 5 bases, with 14 bases between. Per germline, CDR1 SGDLS and CDR2 YYNGEE.

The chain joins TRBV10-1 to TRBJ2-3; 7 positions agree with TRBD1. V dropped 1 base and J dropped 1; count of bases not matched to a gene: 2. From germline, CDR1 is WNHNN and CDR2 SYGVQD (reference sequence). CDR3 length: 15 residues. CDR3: CASSEWGTGTDTQYF. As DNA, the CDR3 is TGCGCCAGCAGTGAGTGGGGGACAGGCACAGATACGCAGTATTTT.

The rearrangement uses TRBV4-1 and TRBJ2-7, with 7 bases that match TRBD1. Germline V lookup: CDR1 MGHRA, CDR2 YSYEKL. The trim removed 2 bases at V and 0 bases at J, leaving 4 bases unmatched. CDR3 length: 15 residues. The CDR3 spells CASSQRDSDSYEQYF. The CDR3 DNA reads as TGCGCCAGCAGCCAACGGGACAGTGACTCCTACGAGCAGTACTTC.

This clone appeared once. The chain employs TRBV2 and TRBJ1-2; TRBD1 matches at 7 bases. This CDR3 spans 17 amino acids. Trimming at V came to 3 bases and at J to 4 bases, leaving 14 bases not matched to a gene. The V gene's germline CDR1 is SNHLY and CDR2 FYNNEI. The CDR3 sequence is CASSEDRSPIFLYGYTF. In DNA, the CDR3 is TGTGCCAGCAGTGAGGACAGGTCCCCCATCTTTCTCTATGGCTACACCTTC.

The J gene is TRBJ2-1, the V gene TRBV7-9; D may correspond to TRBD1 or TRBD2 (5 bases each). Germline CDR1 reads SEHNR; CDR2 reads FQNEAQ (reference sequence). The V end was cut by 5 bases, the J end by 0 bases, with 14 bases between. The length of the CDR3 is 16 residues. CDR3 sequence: CASSTPEGSSYNEQFF. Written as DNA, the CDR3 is TGTGCCAGCAGCACTCCCGAGGGGAGCTCCTACAATGAGCAGTTCTTC.

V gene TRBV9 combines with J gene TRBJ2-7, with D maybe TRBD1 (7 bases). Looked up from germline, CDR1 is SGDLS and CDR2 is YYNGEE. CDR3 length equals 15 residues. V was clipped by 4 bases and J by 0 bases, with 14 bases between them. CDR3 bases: TGTGCCAGCAGCCCTGGGGGGACAGTCTCCTACGAGCAGTACTTC. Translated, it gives CASSPGGTVSYEQYF.

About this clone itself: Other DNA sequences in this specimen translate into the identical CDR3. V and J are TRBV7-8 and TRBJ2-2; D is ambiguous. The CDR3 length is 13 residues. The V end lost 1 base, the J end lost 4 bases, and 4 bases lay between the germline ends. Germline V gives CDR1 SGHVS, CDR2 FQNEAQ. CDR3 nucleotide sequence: TGTGCCAGCAGCTTAGGAGGCACCGGGGAGCTGTTTTTT. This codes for CASSLGGTGELFF.

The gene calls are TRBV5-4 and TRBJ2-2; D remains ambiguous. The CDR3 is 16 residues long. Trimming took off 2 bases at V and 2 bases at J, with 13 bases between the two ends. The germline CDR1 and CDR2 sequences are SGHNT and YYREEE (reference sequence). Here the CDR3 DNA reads TGTGCCAGCAGCTTAAGGTTAGGAGTCAACACCGGGGAGCTGTTTTTT. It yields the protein CASSLRLGVNTGELFF.

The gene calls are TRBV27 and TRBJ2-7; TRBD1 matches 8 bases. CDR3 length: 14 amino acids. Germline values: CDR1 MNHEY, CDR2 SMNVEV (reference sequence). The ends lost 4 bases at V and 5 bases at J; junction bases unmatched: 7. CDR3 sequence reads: CASSSAGGFNEQYF. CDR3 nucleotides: TGTGCCAGCAGTTCAGCAGGGGGCTTCAACGAGCAGTACTTC.

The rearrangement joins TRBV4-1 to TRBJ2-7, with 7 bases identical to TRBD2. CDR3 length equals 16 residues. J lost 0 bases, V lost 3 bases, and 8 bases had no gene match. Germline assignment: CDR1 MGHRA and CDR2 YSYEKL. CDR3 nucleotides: TGCGCCAGCAGCCAGGCAGAGACGGGAGGCTCCTACGAGCAGTACTTC. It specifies CASSQAETGGSYEQYF.

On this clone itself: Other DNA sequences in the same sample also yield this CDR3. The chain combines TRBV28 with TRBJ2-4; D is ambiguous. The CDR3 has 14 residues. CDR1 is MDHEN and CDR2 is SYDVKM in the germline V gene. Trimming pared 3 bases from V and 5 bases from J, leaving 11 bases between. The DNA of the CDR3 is TGTGCCAGCAGTTTCGTAGGGTGGGAAAACATTCAGTACTTC. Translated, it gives CASSFVGWENIQYF. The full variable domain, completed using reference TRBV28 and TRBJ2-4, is DVKVTQSSRYLVKRTGEKVFLECVQDMDHENMFWYRQDPGLGLRLIYFSYDVKMKEKGDIPEGYSVSREKKERFSLILESASTNQTSMYLCASSFVGWENIQYFGAGTRLSVL.